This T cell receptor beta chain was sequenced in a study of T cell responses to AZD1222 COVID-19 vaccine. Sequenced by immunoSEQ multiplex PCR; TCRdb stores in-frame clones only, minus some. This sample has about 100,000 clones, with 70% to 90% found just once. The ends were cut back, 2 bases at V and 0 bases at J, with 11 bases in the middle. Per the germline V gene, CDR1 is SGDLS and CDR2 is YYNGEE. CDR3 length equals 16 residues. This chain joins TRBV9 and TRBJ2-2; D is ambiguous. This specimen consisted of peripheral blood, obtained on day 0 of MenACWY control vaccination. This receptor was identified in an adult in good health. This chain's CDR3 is CASSVSTPPNTGELFF. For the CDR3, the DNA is TGTGCCAGCAGCGTTTCGACCCCACCGAACACCGGGGAGCTGTTTTTT.